A selection of T cell receptor beta chains follows, all from one sample in a study of T cells in Graves' hyperthyroidism and ophthalmopathy. TCRdb analysed the multiplex PCR reads with MiXCR anew, one entry per CDR3 protein. This table has fewer than 350,000 distinct CDR3 sequences, around a sixth appearing once. The sequenced sample consisted of blood. These receptors were collected from a woman aged 45-65 years with Graves' hyperthyroidism. CDR3s include the opening cysteine and the closing phenylalanine or tryptophan. The order of the fields is CDR3 length, clone size, J gene, V gene, D gene, CDR3 DNA, CDR3 protein. The D gene is left open where the match is weak. A row's size may be missing; if present it is once, few, many or a size class.

>15|many|TRBJ2-3|TRBV28|.
TGTGCCAGCGGCCATATGACCAGGCTACCTTTGGTGCAGTATTTT
CASGHMTRLPLVQYF
>13|.|TRBJ1-3|TRBV2|.
TGTGCCAGCGGCAGTAGCTCTGGAAACACCATATATTTT
CASGSSSGNTIYF
>14|many|TRBJ2-3|TRBV5-6|.
TGTGCCAGCAGCTTGTGGCTAACGGGGGATACGCAGTATTTT
CASSLWLTGDTQYF
>19|.|TRBJ2-1|TRBV24-1|TRBD2
TGTGCCACCAGTGATTTGAAGGGTGTCGGCGGGAGATCGGCAGGTGAGCAGTTCTTC
CATSDLKGVGGRSAGEQFF
>13|.|TRBJ1-5|TRBV24-1|.
TGTGCCACCAGTAAGAACAGTTTACAGCCCCAGCATTTT
CATSKNSLQPQHF
>14|many|TRBJ1-3|TRBV11-2|.
TGTGCCAGCAGCTTAGGTGGGACTGGAAACACCATATATTTT
CASSLGGTGNTIYF
>15|many|TRBJ2-3|TRBV20-1|TRBD2
TGCAGTGCCCGATCTAGCGGGGAACCGACAGATACGCAGTATTTT
CSARSSGEPTDTQYF
>13|many|TRBJ1-1|TRBV3-1|.
TGTGCCAGCAGCGACGGGAGGAACACTGAAGCTTTCTTT
CASSDGRNTEAFF
>15|few|TRBJ2-2|TRBV7-6|.
TGTGCCAGCAGCTTAAGCGGGTTTAACACCGGGGAGCTGTTTTTT
CASSLSGFNTGELFF
>12|many|TRBJ1-2|TRBV5-1|.
TGCGCCAGCGGTGGAGGAGGATCTGGCTACACCTTC
CASGGGGSGYTF
>15|many|TRBJ2-1|TRBV20-1|.
TGCAGTGCGCCCACAGGGAGTGGGCGCTACAATGAGCAGTTCTTC
CSAPTGSGRYNEQFF
>13|few|TRBJ1-4|TRBV6-1|.
TGTGCCAGCATCCTCGATCATAATGAAAAACTGTTTTTT
CASILDHNEKLFF
>16|few|TRBJ2-3|TRBV7-8|.
TGTGCCAGCAGCTTAGTTTCGGAGGGAGGCACAGATACGCAGTATTTT
CASSLVSEGGTDTQYF
>15|many|TRBJ2-1|TRBV12-3/TRBV12-4|.
TGTGCCAGCAGGGGGGACGCGAGCTCCTACAATGAGCAGTTCTTC
CASRGDASSYNEQFF
>13|.|TRBJ1-2|TRBV12-5|.
TGTGCTAGTGGCCTCTTTACAAGGGATGGCTACACCTTC
CASGLFTRDGYTF
>15|many|TRBJ2-1|TRBV20-1|.
TGCAGTGCCTATGTTAGACAGAGCTCCTACAATGAGCAGTTCTTC
CSAYVRQSSYNEQFF
>14|few|TRBJ2-3|TRBV2|.
TGTGCCACCCAAGACTTGTCTAGCACAGATACGCAGTATTTT
CATQDLSSTDTQYF
>11|.|TRBJ1-2|TRBV30|.
TGTGCCTGGAGTGTTCAGGGTGGCTACACCTTC
CAWSVQGGYTF
>13|.|TRBJ1-2|TRBV4-1|.
TGCGCCAGCAGCCAAGGCGCAGGGACCGGCTACACCTTC
CASSQGAGTGYTF
>14|.|TRBJ1-5|TRBV18|TRBD1
TGTGCCAGCTCACCTTTCGACAGGGGACAGCCCCAGCATTTT
CASSPFDRGQPQHF
>15|.|TRBJ1-2|TRBV12-3/TRBV12-4|.
TGTGCCAGCAGTTTTCCCCTTGGCCAAAACTATGGCTACACCTTC
CASSFPLGQNYGYTF
>13|few|TRBJ2-1|TRBV2|TRBD2
TGTGCCAGCAGTGAACTACTAGCGGGGCCAGGGTTCTTC
CASSELLAGPGFF
>14|few|TRBJ2-3|TRBV14|.
TGTGCCAGCAGCCAAATGGAGCACACAGATACGCAGTATTTT
CASSQMEHTDTQYF
>14|.|TRBJ2-7|TRBV2|.
TGTGCCAGCAATAGGTTCGCGAACACCGGGGAGCAGTACTTC
CASNRFANTGEQYF
>14|many|TRBJ2-7|TRBV28|.
TGTGCCAGCAGTTTTTTCCCAGGGGTGAGCGAGCAGTACTTC
CASSFFPGVSEQYF
>16|many|TRBJ2-7|TRBV20-1|TRBD1
TGCAGTGCTAGAGATTTAGGGGGGACAGGATTTTACGAGCAGTACTTC
CSARDLGGTGFYEQYF
>16|.|TRBJ2-1|TRBV6-1|TRBD2
TGTGCCAGCTCACCAGTACTGGCGGGGGTCACCTACGAGCAGTTCTTC
CASSPVLAGVTYEQFF
>15|.|TRBJ2-7|TRBV24-1|TRBD1
TGTGCCACCAGTGAGGCCGGGACAGGGATCGACGAGCAGTACTTC
CATSEAGTGIDEQYF
>16|.|TRBJ2-2|TRBV20-1|TRBD1
TGCAGTGCTATTGACAGGGGTCTCGGGAACACCGGGGAGCTGTTTTTT
CSAIDRGLGNTGELFF
>15|few|TRBJ2-1|TRBV30|.
TGTGCCTGGAGTGTAGGCCTAGTTCAAGGCAATGAGCAGTTCTTC
CAWSVGLVQGNEQFF
>17|.|TRBJ2-3|TRBV28|TRBD2
TGTGCCAGCAGTTATGGGACTAGCGGGGTAGTAGCAGATACGCAGTATTTT
CASSYGTSGVVADTQYF
>15|many|TRBJ2-3|TRBV12-3/TRBV12-4|TRBD2
TGTGCCAGCAGATTGACTAGCGGGGGGTCGGATACGCAGTATTTT
CASRLTSGGSDTQYF
>15|.|TRBJ2-5|TRBV2|TRBD2
TGTGCCAGCAGGGCAGGGACTAGCGGCCAAGAGACCCAGTACTTC
CASRAGTSGQETQYF
>13|.|TRBJ2-3|TRBV27|.
TGTGCCAGCAGTTCGGGCCCCACAGATACGCAGTATTTT
CASSSGPTDTQYF
>14|many|TRBJ2-5|TRBV6-5|TRBD1
TGTGCCAGCAGTTACTCCACAGGGGACGAGACCCAGTACTTC
CASSYSTGDETQYF
>10|.|TRBJ2-5|TRBV7-8|.
TGTGCCAGCAGCATGGAGACCCAGTACTTC
CASSMETQYF
>12|few|TRBJ1-4|TRBV6-1|.
TGTGCCAGCAGTGATGTGTATGAAAAACTGTTTTTT
CASSDVYEKLFF
>12|many|TRBJ1-2|TRBV20-1|.
TGCAGTGCTAGGGCCGGGGGCAATGGCTACACCTTC
CSARAGGNGYTF
>13|few|TRBJ1-2|TRBV2|.
TGTGCCAGCTCCGCAGGGATGGGGTATGGCTACACCTTC
CASSAGMGYGYTF
>13|few|TRBJ2-2|TRBV29-1|.
TGCAGCGTTGACACGGGGACACACGGGGAGCTGTTTTTT
CSVDTGTHGELFF
>15|many|TRBJ1-4|TRBV2|.
TGTGCCAGCAGTCGAGACAGCGCAACTAATGAAAAACTGTTTTTT
CASSRDSATNEKLFF
>14|.|TRBJ2-3|TRBV30|.
TGTGCCTGGAGAAAGGGAGGGGGCCCAGATACGCAGTATTTT
CAWRKGGGPDTQYF
>17|.|TRBJ1-2|TRBV12-3/TRBV12-4|TRBD1
TGTGCCAGCAGTTCCGGTCCCGGGACAGGGGCCAACTATGGCTACACCTTC
CASSSGPGTGANYGYTF
>15|many|TRBJ2-1|TRBV6-1|TRBD1
TGTGCCAGCAGTGACGGACAGGGGAATTACAATGAGCAGTTCTTC
CASSDGQGNYNEQFF
>17|.|TRBJ2-2|TRBV3-1|.
TGTGCCAGCAGCCAAGAAGACTTCGGAGGGTTCACCGGGGAGCTGTTTTTT
CASSQEDFGGFTGELFF
>14|many|TRBJ2-5|TRBV5-1|TRBD1
TGCGCCAGCAGCTGGACAGGAGACCAAGAGACCCAGTACTTC
CASSWTGDQETQYF
>14|few|TRBJ2-7|TRBV27|TRBD1
TGTGCCAGCATTAAACAGGGGGACTCCTACGAGCAGTACTTC
CASIKQGDSYEQYF
>16|many|TRBJ2-1|TRBV28|TRBD2
TGTGCCAGCAGCCCCAGGGAAGCGGGAGGTCACAATGAGCAGTTCTTC
CASSPREAGGHNEQFF
>13|.|TRBJ2-5|TRBV10-3|TRBD1
TGTGCCATCAATAACAGGGGGGAAGAGACCCAGTACTTC
CAINNRGEETQYF
>13|.|TRBJ2-1|TRBV6-9|.
TGTGCCAGCAGTTATCCCCCCCGTGGTGAGCAGTTCTTC
CASSYPPRGEQFF
>18|many|TRBJ2-1|TRBV12-3/TRBV12-4|.
TGTGCCAGCAGTTCAGACGACACCCGGGACACCTATTACAATGAGCAGTTCTTC
CASSSDDTRDTYYNEQFF
>12|.|TRBJ2-5|TRBV29-1|.
TGCGGCCCGGGACTGCGATGGGAGACCCAGTACTTC
CGPGLRWETQYF
>13|.|TRBJ1-5|TRBV20-1|.
TGCAGTGCGGAGGAGGTAGTGGCTCAGCCCCAGCATTTT
CSAEEVVAQPQHF
>16|.|TRBJ2-2|TRBV6-2/TRBV6-3|.
TGTGCCAGCATTGCACTGACATTTGCGAACACCGGGGAGCTGTTTTTT
CASIALTFANTGELFF
>16|many|TRBJ1-5|TRBV3-1|.
TGTGCCAGCAGCCAACCCCACTGGGGTGGGCATCAGCCCCAGCATTTT
CASSQPHWGGHQPQHF
>13|many|TRBJ1-1|TRBV11-2|.
TGTGCCAGCAGACCCAGTTTGAACACTGAAGCTTTCTTT
CASRPSLNTEAFF
>15|.|TRBJ2-7|TRBV10-3|.
TGTGCCATCAGTGAATGGGGGCCCCCATACAATGAGCAGTACTTC
CAISEWGPPYNEQYF
>14|many|TRBJ2-1|TRBV3-1|.
TGTGCCAGCAGCCAAGACCTAGCCCGGGGTGAGCAGTTCTTC
CASSQDLARGEQFF
>13|.|TRBJ1-4|TRBV6-1|TRBD1
TGTGCCAGCCGCCCGAGGGGGCAGGGGAAGGAGTTTTTT
CASRPRGQGKEFF